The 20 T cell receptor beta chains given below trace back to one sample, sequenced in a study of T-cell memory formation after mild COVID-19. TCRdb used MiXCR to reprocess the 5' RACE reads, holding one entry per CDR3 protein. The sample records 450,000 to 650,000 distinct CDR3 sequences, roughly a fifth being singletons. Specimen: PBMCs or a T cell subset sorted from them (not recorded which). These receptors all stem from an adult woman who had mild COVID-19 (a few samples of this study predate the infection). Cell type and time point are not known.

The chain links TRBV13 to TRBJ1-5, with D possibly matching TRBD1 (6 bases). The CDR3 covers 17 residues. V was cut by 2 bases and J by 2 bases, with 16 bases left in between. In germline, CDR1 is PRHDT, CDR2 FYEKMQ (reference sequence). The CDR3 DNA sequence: TGTGCCAGCAGCTTAATGGGACACCAAGCAGGCAATCAGCCCCAGCATTTT. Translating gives CASSLMGHQAGNQPQHF.

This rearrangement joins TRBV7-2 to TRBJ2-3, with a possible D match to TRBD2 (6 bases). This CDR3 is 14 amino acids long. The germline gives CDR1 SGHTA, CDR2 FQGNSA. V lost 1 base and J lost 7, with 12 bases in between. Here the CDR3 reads CASSLGQGRNTQYF. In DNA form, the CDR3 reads TGTGCCAGCAGCTTAGGGCAAGGGAGGAATACGCAGTATTTT. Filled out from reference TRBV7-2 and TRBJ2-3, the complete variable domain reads GAGVSQSPSNKVTEKGKDVELRCDPISGHTALYWYRQSLGQGLEFLIYFQGNSAPDKSGLPSDRFSAERTGGSVSTLTIQRTQQEDSAVYLCASSLGQGRNTQYFGPGTRLTVL.

The CDR3 sequence is CSASTGLNEKLFF. Written as DNA, the CDR3 is TGCAGCGCCTCGACAGGGCTGAATGAAAAACTGTTTTTT. V gene TRBV29-1 combines with J gene TRBJ1-4, with 7 bases fitting TRBD1. CDR1 is SQVTM and CDR2 is ANQGSEA in the germline V gene. Trimming cost V 7 bases and J 5 bases; bases outside gene matches: 7. This CDR3 region has 13 residues.

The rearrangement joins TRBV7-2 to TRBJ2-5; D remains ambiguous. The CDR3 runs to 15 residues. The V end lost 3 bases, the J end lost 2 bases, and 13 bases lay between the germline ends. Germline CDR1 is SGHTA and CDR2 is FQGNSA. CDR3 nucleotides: TGTGCCAGCAGCTTCCTTGGGTCAATACAAGAGACCCAGTACTTC. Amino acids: CASSFLGSIQETQYF.

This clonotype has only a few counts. The CDR3 DNA reads TGTGCCAGCCAGGACCCCTGGGACAGGGGTAGGGGTCAATCACCCCTCCACTTT. It is translated as CASQDPWDRGRGQSPLHF. The chain is built from TRBV27 and TRBJ1-6; TRBD1 matches at 10 bases. Germline CDR1 and CDR2: MNHEY and SMNVEV (reference sequence). CDR3 size: 18 residues. With 8 bases clipped from V and 10 bases from J, the junction kept 20 bases outside the gene matches.

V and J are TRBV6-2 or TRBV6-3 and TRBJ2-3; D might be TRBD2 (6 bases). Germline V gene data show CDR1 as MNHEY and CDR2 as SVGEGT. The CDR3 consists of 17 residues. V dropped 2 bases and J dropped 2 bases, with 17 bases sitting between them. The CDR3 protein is CASSYEGPGLPTDTQYF. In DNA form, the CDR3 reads TGTGCCAGCAGTTACGAGGGCCCGGGACTCCCCACAGATACGCAGTATTTT.

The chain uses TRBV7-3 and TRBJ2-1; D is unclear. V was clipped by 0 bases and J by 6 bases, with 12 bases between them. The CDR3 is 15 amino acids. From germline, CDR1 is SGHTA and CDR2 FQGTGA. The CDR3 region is CASSLTLSTANEQFF. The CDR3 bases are TGTGCCAGCAGCTTAACCCTCTCGACTGCCAATGAGCAGTTCTTC.

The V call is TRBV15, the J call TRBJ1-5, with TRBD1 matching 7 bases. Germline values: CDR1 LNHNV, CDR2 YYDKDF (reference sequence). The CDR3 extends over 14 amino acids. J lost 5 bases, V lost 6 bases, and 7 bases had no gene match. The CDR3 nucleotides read TGTGCCACCAGTGTAGACAGGGTCCATCAGCCCCAGCATTTT. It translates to CATSVDRVHQPQHF.

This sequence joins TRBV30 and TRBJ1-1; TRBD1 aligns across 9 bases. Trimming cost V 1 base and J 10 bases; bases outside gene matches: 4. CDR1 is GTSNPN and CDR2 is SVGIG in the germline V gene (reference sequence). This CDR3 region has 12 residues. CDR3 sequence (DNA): TGTGCCTGGAGTGAGCCGGGACAGGGAGCTTTCTTT. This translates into CAWSEPGQGAFF.

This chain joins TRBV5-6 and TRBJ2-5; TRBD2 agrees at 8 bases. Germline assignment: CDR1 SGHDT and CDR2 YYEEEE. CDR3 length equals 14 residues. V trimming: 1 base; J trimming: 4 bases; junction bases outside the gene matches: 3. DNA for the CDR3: TGTGCCAGCAGCTTGTCGGCGGGAGGAGAGACCCAGTACTTC. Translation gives CASSLSAGGETQYF.

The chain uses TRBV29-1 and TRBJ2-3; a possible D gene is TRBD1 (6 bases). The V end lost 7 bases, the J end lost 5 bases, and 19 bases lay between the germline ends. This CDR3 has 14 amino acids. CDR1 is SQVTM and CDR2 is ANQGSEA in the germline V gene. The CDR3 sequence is CSAAPHQGIDTQYF. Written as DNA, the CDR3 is TGCAGCGCTGCCCCTCACCAGGGGATAGATACGCAGTATTTT.

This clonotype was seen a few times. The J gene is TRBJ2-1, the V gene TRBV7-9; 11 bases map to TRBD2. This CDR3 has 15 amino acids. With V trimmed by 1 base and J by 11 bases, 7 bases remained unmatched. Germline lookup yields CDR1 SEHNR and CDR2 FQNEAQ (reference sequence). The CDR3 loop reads CASSLDLASGGQQFF. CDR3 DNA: TGTGCCAGCAGCTTAGACTTGGCTAGCGGGGGGCAGCAGTTCTTC.

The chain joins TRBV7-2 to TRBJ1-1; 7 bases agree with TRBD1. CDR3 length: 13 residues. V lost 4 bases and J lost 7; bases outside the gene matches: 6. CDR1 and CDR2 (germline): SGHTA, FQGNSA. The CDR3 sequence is CASSSGQVIEAFF. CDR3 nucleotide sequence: TGTGCCAGCAGCTCCGGACAGGTGATTGAAGCTTTCTTT.

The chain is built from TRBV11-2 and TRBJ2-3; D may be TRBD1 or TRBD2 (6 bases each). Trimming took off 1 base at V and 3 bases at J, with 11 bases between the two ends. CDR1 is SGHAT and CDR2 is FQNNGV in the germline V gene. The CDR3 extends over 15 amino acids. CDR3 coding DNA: TGTGCCAGCAGCTTAGTCCAGGGGAGGACAGATACGCAGTATTTT. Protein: CASSLVQGRTDTQYF.

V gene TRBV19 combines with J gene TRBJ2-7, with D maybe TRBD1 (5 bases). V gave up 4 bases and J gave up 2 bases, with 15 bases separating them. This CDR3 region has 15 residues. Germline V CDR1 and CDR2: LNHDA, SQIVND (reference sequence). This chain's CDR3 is CASSTPGNLAYEQYF. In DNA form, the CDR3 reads TGTGCCAGTAGTACCCCAGGGAATCTAGCCTACGAGCAGTACTTC.

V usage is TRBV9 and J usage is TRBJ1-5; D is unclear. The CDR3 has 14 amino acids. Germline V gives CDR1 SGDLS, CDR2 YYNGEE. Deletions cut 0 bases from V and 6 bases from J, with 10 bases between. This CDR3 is CASSVEGKSQPQHF. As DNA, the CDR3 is TGTGCCAGCAGCGTAGAAGGGAAGAGTCAGCCCCAGCATTTT.

The CDR3 region is CASSLGQTLRDTQYF. Written as DNA, the CDR3 is TGTGCCAGCAGCTTAGGACAGACCCTCCGGGATACGCAGTATTTT. V and J are TRBV7-2 and TRBJ2-3, with a weak D call TRBD1 (5 bases). CDR1 and CDR2 from the germline V gene are SGHTA and FQGNSA. This CDR3 spans 15 amino acids. The germline V and J ends were trimmed by 1 base and 6 bases, with 14 bases remaining between them. The complete variable domain, with remaining parts taken from reference TRBV7-2 and TRBJ2-3, reads GAGVSQSPSNKVTEKGKDVELRCDPISGHTALYWYRQSLGQGLEFLIYFQGNSAPDKSGLPSDRFSAERTGGSVSTLTIQRTQQEDSAVYLCASSLGQTLRDTQYFGPGTRLTVL.

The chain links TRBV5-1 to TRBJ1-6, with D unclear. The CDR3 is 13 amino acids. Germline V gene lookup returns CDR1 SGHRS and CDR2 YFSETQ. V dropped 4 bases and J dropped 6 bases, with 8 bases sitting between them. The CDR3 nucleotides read TGCGCCAGCAGCCCGGACTTTAATTCACCCCTCCACTTT. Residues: CASSPDFNSPLHF.

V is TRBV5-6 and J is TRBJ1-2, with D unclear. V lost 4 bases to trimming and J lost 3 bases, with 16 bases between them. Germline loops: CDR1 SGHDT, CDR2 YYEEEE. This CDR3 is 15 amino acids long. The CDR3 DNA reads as TGTGCCAGCAGCCCTAGGCCGGATCTCTACTATGGCTACACCTTC. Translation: CASSPRPDLYYGYTF.

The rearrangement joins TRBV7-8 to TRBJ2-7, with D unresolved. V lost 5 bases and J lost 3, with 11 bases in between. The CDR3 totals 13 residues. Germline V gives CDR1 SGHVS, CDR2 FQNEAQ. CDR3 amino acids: CASSPGRLYEQYF. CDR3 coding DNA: TGTGCCAGCAGCCCCGGACGGCTCTACGAGCAGTACTTC. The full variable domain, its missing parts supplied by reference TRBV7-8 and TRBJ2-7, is GAGVSQSPRYKVAKRGQDVALRCDPISGHVSLFWYQQALGQGPEFLTYFQNEAQLDKSGLPSDRFFAERPEGSVSTLKIQRTQQEDSAVYLCASSPGRLYEQYFGPGTRLTVT.